The rows below give T cell receptor beta chains drawn from one sample of a study of T cell responses to AZD1222 COVID-19 vaccine. Only in-frame clones appear in the TCRdb table, and some are missing; sequencing was by immunoSEQ multiplex PCR. The repertoire includes more than 95,000 clones, approximately 88% of them detected once, and roughly 5.4% sits in the top ten. Sequences were derived from peripheral blood, sampled on day 0 of AZD1222 vaccination. The receptors were sampled from an adult in good health. Each CDR3 is given with its conserved first and last residue. The D gene is left open where the match is weak. Only some rows state a clone size, as once, few, many or a class for expanded clones.

J: TRBJ2-2; size: .; D: TRBD1; V: TRBV29-1; CDR3: CSVEAAGGNTGELFF; DNA: TGCAGCGTTGAAGCGGCAGGGGGCAACACCGGGGAGCTGTTTTTT
J: TRBJ1-1; size: .; D: .; V: TRBV3-1/TRBV3-2; CDR3: CASSQENTEAFF; DNA: TGTGCCAGCAGCCAAGAGAACACTGAAGCTTTCTTT
J: TRBJ2-7; size: .; D: .; V: TRBV28; CDR3: CASSLNEQYF; DNA: TGTGCCAGCAGTTTAAACGAGCAGTACTTC
J: TRBJ2-7; size: once; D: TRBD2; V: TRBV7-2; CDR3: CASSSGTSGSREQYF; DNA: TGTGCCAGCAGCTCCGGGACTAGCGGGAGTCGGGAGCAGTACTTC
J: TRBJ1-5; size: .; D: TRBD1; V: TRBV24-1; CDR3: CATSDSTGANQPQHF; DNA: TGTGCCACCAGTGATTCGACAGGGGCCAATCAGCCCCAGCATTTT
J: TRBJ2-5; size: .; D: .; V: TRBV5-1; CDR3: CASSSHRGGRVETQYF; DNA: TGCGCCAGCAGCTCCCACCGAGGCGGACGGGTAGAGACCCAGTACTTC
J: TRBJ2-7; size: .; D: .; V: TRBV5-8; CDR3: CASSLPGALYEQYF; DNA: TGTGCCAGCAGCTTACCGGGAGCCCTCTACGAGCAGTACTTC
J: TRBJ1-1; size: .; D: .; V: TRBV5-1; CDR3: CASSPGDPGREPEAFF; DNA: TGCGCCAGCAGCCCGGGAGACCCGGGCCGTGAGCCTGAAGCTTTCTTT
J: TRBJ2-1; size: .; D: TRBD2; V: TRBV7-9; CDR3: CASSLVRGAYNEQFF; DNA: TGTGCCAGCAGCTTAGTGCGGGGGGCCTACAATGAGCAGTTCTTC
J: TRBJ1-2; size: .; D: .; V: TRBV28; CDR3: CASTQTGPGRYGYTF; DNA: TGTGCCAGCACACAGACCGGGCCGGGGAGGTATGGCTACACCTTC
J: TRBJ2-5; size: .; D: .; V: TRBV11-3; CDR3: CASSLVILGGETQYF; DNA: TGTGCCAGCAGCTTAGTTATACTAGGAGGGGAGACCCAGTACTTC
J: TRBJ2-3; size: few; D: TRBD1; V: TRBV18; CDR3: CASSHRGDTQYF; DNA: TGTGCCAGCTCACACAGGGGAGATACGCAGTATTTT
J: TRBJ1-5; size: .; D: TRBD1; V: TRBV28; CDR3: CASSSKTGRNQPQHF; DNA: TGTGCCAGCAGTTCGAAGACAGGGCGCAATCAGCCCCAGCATTTT